This TCR beta chain comes out of a study of cytomegalovirus exposure and HLA in healthy donors. Study findings and constraints: The study recorded 150 to 200 TCR beta chains that were cytomegalovirus-associated.

Researchers ran the PCR with 60 Vbeta and 13 Jbeta primers. Measured with immunoSEQ multiplex PCR; TCRdb has only the in-frame clones, and not every one. This table holds 120,000 to 150,000 clones, over 80% found once. This clone was seen just once. What it binds is not known. Germline V lookup: CDR1 LNHDA, CDR2 SQIVND (reference sequence). The CDR3 length is 15 residues. V lost 3 bases to trimming and J lost 5 bases; unmatched junction nucleotides: 6. The clonotype was recovered from a woman in her twenties or thirties in good health and CMV-seronegative. The sample consisted of PBMCs. This chain connects TRBV19 to TRBJ2-3; TRBD2 agrees at 9 bases. CDR3 in DNA: TGTGCCAGTAGTATCGTTAGCGGGAGTGGAGATACGCAGTATTTT. It specifies CASSIVSGSGDTQYF.